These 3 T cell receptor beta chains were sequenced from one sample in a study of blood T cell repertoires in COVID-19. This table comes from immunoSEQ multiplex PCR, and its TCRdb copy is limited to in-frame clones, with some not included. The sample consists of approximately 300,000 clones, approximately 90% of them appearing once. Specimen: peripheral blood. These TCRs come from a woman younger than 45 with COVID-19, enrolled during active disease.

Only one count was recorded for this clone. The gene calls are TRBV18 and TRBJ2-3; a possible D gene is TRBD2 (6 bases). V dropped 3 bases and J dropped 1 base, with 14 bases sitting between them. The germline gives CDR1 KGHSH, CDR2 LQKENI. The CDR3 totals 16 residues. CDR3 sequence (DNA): TGTGCCAGCTCACCGGTGTTCGGGGGTCGCACAGATACGCAGTATTTT. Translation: CASSPVFGGRTDTQYF. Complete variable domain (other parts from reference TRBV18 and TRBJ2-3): NAGVMQNPRHLVRRRGQEARLRCSPMKGHSHVYWYRQLPEEGLKFMVYLQKENIIDESGMPKERFSAEFPKEGPSILRIQQVVRGDSAAYFCASSPVFGGRTDTQYFGPGTRLTVL.

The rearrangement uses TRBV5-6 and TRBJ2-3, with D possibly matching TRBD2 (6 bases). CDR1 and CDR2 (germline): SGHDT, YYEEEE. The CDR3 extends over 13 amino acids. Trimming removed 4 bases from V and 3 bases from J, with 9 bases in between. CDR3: CASSRRGTDTQYF. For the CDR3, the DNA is TGTGCCAGCAGCCGGAGGGGTACAGATACGCAGTATTTT.

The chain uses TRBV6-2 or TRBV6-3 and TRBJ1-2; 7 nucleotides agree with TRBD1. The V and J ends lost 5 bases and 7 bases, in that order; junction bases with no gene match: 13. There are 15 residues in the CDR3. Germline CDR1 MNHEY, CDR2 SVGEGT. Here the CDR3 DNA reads TGTGCCAGCAGTCATGCCTCCAGGGGGACCCTTGGCTACACCTTC. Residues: CASSHASRGTLGYTF.